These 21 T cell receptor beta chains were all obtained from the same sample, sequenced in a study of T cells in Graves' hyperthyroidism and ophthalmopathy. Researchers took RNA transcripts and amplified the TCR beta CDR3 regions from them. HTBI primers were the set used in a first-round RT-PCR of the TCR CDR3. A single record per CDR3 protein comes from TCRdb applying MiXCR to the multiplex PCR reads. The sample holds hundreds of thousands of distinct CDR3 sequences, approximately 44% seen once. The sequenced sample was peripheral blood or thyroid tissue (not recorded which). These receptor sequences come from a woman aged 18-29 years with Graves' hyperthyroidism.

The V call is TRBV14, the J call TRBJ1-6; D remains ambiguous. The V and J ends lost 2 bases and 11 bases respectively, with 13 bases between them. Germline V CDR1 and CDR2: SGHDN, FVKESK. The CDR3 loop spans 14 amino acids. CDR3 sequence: CASSQINGLTPLHF. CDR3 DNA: TGTGCCAGCAGCCAAATTAACGGTTTGACACCCCTCCACTTT.

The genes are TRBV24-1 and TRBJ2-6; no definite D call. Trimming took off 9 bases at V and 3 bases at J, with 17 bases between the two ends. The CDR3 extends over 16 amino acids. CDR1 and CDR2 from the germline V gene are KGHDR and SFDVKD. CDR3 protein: CATSTTPENGANVLTF. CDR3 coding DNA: TGTGCCACCTCGACGACACCTGAGAATGGGGCCAACGTCCTGACTTTC.

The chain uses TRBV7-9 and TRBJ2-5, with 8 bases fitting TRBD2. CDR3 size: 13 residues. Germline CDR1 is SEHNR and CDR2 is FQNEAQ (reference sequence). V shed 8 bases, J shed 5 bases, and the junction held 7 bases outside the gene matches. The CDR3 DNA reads TGTGCCAGCTGGACGGGGGGGGTGGAGACCCAGTACTTC. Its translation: CASWTGGVETQYF. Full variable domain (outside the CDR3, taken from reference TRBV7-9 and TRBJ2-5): DTGVSQNPRHKITKRGQNVTFRCDPISEHNRLYWYRQTLGQGPEFLTYFQNEAQLEKSRLLSDRFSAERPKGSFSTLEIQRTEQGDSAMYLCASWTGGVETQYFGPGTRLLVL.

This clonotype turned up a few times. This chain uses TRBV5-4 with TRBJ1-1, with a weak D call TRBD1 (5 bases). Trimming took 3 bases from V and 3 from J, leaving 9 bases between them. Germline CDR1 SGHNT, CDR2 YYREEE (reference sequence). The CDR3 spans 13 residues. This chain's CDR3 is CASSSRDDTEAFF. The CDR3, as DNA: TGTGCCAGCAGCTCCCGGGACGACACTGAAGCTTTCTTT.

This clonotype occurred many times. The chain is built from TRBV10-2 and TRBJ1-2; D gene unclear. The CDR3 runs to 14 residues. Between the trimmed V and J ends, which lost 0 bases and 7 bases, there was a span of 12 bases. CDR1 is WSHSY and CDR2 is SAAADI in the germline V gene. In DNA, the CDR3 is TGCGCCAGCAGTGAGTCAAGGGAGCTAGCTGGCTACACCTTC. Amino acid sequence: CASSESRELAGYTF.

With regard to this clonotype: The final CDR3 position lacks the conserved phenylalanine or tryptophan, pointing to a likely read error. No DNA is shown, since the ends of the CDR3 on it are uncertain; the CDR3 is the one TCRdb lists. The CDR3 spells CASSPGTAG. This sequence joins TRBV7-9 and TRBJ2-7; the table's D call, TRBD2, was not checked against the DNA. Germline V gene lookup returns CDR1 SEHNR and CDR2 FQNEAQ (reference sequence). The CDR3 region is 9 residues in length, termini included.

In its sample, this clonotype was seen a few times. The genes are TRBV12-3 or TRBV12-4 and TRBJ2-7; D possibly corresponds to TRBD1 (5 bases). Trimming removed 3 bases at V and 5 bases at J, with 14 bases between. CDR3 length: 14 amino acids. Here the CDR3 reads CASSFVQDGNEQYF. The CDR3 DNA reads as TGTGCCAGCAGTTTTGTACAGGACGGCAACGAGCAGTACTTC.

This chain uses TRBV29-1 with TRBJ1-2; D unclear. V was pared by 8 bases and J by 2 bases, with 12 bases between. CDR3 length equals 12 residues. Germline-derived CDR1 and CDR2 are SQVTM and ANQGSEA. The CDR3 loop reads CSTRRSNYGYTF. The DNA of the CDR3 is TGCAGCACCCGGCGATCCAACTATGGCTACACCTTC.

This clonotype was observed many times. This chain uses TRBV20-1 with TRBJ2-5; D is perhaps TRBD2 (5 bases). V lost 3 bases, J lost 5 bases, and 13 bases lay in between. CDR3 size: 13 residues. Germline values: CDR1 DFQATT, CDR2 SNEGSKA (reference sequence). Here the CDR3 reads CSASYDTGETQYF. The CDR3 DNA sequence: TGCAGTGCTAGCTACGATACGGGGGAGACCCAGTACTTC.

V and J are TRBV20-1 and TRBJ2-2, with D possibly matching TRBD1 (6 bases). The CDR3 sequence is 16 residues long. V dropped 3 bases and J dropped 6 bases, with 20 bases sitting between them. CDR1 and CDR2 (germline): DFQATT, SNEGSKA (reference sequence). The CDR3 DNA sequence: TGCAGTGCTAGCGCGGAACAGGGAAGAATCTCCGGGGAGCTGTTTTTT. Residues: CSASAEQGRISGELFF.

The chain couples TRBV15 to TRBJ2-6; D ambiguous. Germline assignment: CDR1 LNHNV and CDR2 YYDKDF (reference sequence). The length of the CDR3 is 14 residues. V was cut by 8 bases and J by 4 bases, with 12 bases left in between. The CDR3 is CATAVLDGANVLTF. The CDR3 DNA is TGTGCCACCGCGGTCTTAGACGGGGCCAACGTCCTGACTTTC.

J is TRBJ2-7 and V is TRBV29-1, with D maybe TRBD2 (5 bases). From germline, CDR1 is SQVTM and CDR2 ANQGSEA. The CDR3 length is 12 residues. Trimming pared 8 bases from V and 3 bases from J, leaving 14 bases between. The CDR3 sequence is CSLAIEGYEQYF. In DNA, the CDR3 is TGCAGCTTAGCGATCGAAGGCTACGAGCAGTACTTC.

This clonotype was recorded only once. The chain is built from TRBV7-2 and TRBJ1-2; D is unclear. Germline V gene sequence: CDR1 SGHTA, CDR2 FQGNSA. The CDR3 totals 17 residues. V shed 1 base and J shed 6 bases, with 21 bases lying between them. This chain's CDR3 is CASSLVIRAADSDGYTF. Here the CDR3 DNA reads TGTGCCAGCAGCTTAGTCATTAGGGCAGCGGATTCTGATGGCTACACCTTC. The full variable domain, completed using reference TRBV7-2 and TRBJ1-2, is GAGVSQSPSNKVTEKGKDVELRCDPISGHTALYWYRQSLGQGLEFLIYFQGNSAPDKSGLPSDRFSAERTGGSVSTLTIQRTQQEDSAVYLCASSLVIRAADSDGYTFGSGTRLTVV.

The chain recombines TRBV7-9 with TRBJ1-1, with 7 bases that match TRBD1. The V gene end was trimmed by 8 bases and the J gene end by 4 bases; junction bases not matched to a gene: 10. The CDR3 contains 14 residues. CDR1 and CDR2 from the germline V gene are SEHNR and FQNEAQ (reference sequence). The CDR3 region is CASSPLTGTTEAFF. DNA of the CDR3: TGTGCCAGCTCACCTCTGACAGGGACCACTGAAGCTTTCTTT.

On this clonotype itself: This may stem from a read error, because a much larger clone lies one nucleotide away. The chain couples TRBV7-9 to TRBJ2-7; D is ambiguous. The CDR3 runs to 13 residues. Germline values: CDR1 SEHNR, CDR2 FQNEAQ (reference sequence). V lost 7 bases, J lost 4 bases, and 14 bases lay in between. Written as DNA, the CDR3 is TGTGCCAGCACTCACCGTGAGGATTACGAGCAGTACTTC. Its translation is CASTHREDYEQYF.

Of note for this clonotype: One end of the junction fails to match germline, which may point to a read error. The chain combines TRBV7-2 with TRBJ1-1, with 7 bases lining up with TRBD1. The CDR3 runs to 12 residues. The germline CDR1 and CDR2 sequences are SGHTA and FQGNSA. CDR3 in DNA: TGCGCCGGCAGCCTACAGGGGCCAGGGGCTTTCTTT. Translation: CAGSLQGPGAFF.

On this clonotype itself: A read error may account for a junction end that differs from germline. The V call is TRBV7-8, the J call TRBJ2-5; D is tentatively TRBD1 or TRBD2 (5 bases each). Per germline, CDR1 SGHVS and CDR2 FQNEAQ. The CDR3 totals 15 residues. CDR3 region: CASSPLGELSRTQYF. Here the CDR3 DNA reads TGCGCCAGCAGCCCCCTGGGGGAACTCAGTCGGACCCAGTACTTC.

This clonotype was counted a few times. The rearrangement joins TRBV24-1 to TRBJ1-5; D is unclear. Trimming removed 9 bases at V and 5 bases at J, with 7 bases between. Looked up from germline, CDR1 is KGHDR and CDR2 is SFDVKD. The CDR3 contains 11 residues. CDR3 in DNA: TGTGCCACCGACCCCGATCAGCCCCAGCATTTT. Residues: CATDPDQPQHF.

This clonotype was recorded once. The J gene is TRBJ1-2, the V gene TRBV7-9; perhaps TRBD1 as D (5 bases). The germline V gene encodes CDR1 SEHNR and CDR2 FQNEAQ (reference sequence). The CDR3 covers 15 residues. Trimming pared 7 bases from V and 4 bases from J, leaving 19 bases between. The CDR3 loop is CASKALGEDIYGYTF. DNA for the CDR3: TGTGCCAGCAAAGCCCTAGGGGAGGATATCTATGGCTACACCTTC. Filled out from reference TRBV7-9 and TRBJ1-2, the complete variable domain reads DTGVSQNPRHKITKRGQNVTFRCDPISEHNRLYWYRQTLGQGPEFLTYFQNEAQLEKSRLLSDRFSAERPKGSFSTLEIQRTEQGDSAMYLCASKALGEDIYGYTFGSGTRLTVV.

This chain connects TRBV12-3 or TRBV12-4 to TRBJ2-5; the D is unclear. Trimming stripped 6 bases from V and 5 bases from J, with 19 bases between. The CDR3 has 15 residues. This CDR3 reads CASSQGKKGGETQYF. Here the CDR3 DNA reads TGTGCCAGCAGCCAAGGGAAGAAGGGTGGTGAGACCCAGTACTTC.

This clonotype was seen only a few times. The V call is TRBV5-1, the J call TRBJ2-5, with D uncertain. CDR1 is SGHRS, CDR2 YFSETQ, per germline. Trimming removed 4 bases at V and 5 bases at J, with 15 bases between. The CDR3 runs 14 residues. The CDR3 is CASSQGRVGETQYF. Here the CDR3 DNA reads TGCGCCAGCAGCCAAGGCCGGGTGGGGGAGACCCAGTACTTC.